Shown below are 21 T cell receptor beta chains from a single sample sequenced in a study of OX40 agonist ivuxolimab in advanced cancers. Assay used: immunoSEQ multiplex PCR; TCRdb lists only in-frame clones, some missing. The data hold 90,000 to 100,000 clones, with about 85% observed a single time. The material sequenced was CD4+ or CD8+ T cells sorted from blood, taken in a trial of the OX40 agonist ivuxolimab. These receptors all come from an adult with an advanced solid tumor such as melanoma, head and neck, liver or kidney cancer.

This rearrangement joins TRBV4-3 to TRBJ2-7, with a possible D match to TRBD2 (6 bases). V was cut by 0 bases and J by 0 bases, with 9 bases left in between. The CDR3 has 15 amino acids. The germline V gene has CDR1 LGHNA and CDR2 YSLEER. In DNA, the CDR3 is TGCGCCAGCAGCCAAGATCGGGAGAGCTCCTACGAGCAGTACTTC. This gives the protein CASSQDRESSYEQYF.

The V call is TRBV14, the J call TRBJ2-3; TRBD2 aligns across 10 bases. Germline trimming cut 4 bases from V and 6 bases from J; bases unmatched to any gene: 10. The CDR3 is made up of 16 amino acids. Per the germline V gene, CDR1 is SGHDN and CDR2 is FVKESK. The CDR3 region has the DNA TGTGCCAGCAGCCGGTGGACTAGCGGACGGGGGGATACGCAGTATTTT. Translating gives CASSRWTSGRGDTQYF.

The rearrangement joins TRBV29-1 to TRBJ2-2; possibly TRBD1 or TRBD2 for D (6 bases each). CDR3 length: 14 residues. The V end lost 7 bases, the J end lost 2 bases, and 14 bases lay between the germline ends. In germline, CDR1 is SQVTM, CDR2 ANQGSEA. Here the CDR3 DNA reads TGCAGCGCCGTTCGGGGGACAAACACCGGGGAGCTGTTTTTT. Residues: CSAVRGTNTGELFF.

The chain employs TRBV7-2 and TRBJ2-2; D possibly uses TRBD1 or TRBD2 (5 bases each). The CDR3 spans 18 residues. CDR1 and CDR2 (germline): SGHTA, FQGNSA. V gave up 0 bases and J gave up 4 bases, with 18 bases separating them. CDR3: CASSLALGAGSGTGELFF. The CDR3 DNA reads TGTGCCAGCAGCTTAGCGCTCGGGGCAGGGTCGGGCACCGGGGAGCTGTTTTTT.

This chain uses TRBV18 with TRBJ2-5, with TRBD1 identical over 9 bases. The last part of the DNA fits TRBJ2-7 better; the J call may be wrong. The CDR3 runs to 13 residues. CDR1 is KGHSH, CDR2 LQKENI, per germline. CDR3: CASSPGTGREQYF. DNA for the CDR3: TGTGCCAGCTCACCCGGGACAGGGCGCGAGCAGTACTTC.

V usage is TRBV7-9 and J usage is TRBJ1-4; TRBD1 aligns across 7 bases. CDR1 is SEHNR and CDR2 is FQNEAQ in the germline V gene (reference sequence). The junction had 9 bases not matched to a gene; V was cut back by 5 bases and J by 0 bases. The CDR3 is 17 amino acids. The CDR3 loop is CASSAQPQGATNEKLFF. CDR3 coding DNA: TGTGCCAGCAGCGCCCAACCCCAGGGGGCAACTAATGAAAAACTGTTTTTT.

The rearrangement links TRBV7-9 to TRBJ2-1; 7 nucleotides agree with TRBD2. Germline V gene data show CDR1 as SEHNR and CDR2 as FQNEAQ (reference sequence). The junction had 8 bases not matched to a gene; V was cut back by 2 bases and J by 4 bases. The CDR3 loop spans 16 amino acids. The CDR3: CASSLSAGEGYNEQFF. DNA for the CDR3: TGTGCCAGCAGCTTATCGGCGGGAGAGGGATACAATGAGCAGTTCTTC.

The V gene is TRBV7-2, the J gene TRBJ2-5; a possible D gene is TRBD2 (5 bases). With 5 bases removed from V and 5 bases from J, the gap between germline ends came to 15 bases. This CDR3 spans 14 amino acids. Germline V gives CDR1 SGHTA, CDR2 FQGNSA. CDR3 nucleotide sequence: TGTGCCAGCAGCCGACCGGGCCGCGGGGAGACCCAGTACTTC. Protein product: CASSRPGRGETQYF.

The V call is TRBV6-6, the J call TRBJ2-5; D may be TRBD2 (5 bases). The CDR3 contains 14 residues. V was trimmed by 5 bases and J by 2 bases, leaving 12 bases between them. Germline V gene sequence: CDR1 MNHNY, CDR2 SVGAGI (reference sequence). The CDR3 DNA sequence: TGTGCCAGCAGTCCTACGGGGTCACAAGAGACCCAGTACTTC. It is translated as CASSPTGSQETQYF.

J is TRBJ2-7 and V is TRBV30; TRBD2 might be the D (5 bases). Trimming removed 5 bases from V and 2 bases from J, with 13 bases in between. The germline CDR1 and CDR2 sequences are GTSNPN and SVGIG (reference sequence). The CDR3 has 13 residues. This chain's CDR3 is CAWATGDPYEQYF. In nucleotides, the CDR3 is TGTGCCTGGGCAACCGGGGATCCCTACGAGCAGTACTTC.

The chain joins TRBV29-1 to TRBJ2-5; no firm D call. The end of the DNA aligns better with TRBJ2-7, so the J call may be wrong. The CDR3 contains 14 residues. Germline CDR1 is SQVTM and CDR2 is ANQGSEA. The CDR3 loop reads CSVLTVGYPFEQYF. Here the CDR3 DNA reads TGCAGCGTCCTTACGGTTGGATATCCCTTCGAGCAGTACTTC.

The V gene is TRBV30, the J gene TRBJ1-1; no reliable D call. V was pared by 0 bases and J by 8 bases, with 13 bases between. In germline, CDR1 is GTSNPN, CDR2 SVGIG (reference sequence). The CDR3 loop spans 13 amino acids. The CDR3 DNA reads TGTGCCTGGAGTGTACTCGGGCCGTCAGAAGCTTTCTTT. Protein: CAWSVLGPSEAFF.

This clone came up a few times. The chain has TRBV6-1 and TRBJ2-5, with D perhaps matching TRBD2 (5 bases). Germline V gene data show CDR1 as MNHNS and CDR2 as SASEGT. The CDR3 runs to 11 residues. V was cut by 2 bases and J by 10 bases, with 8 bases left in between. The CDR3 DNA sequence: TGTGCCAGCAGTGAATTGGGGAGCCAGTACTTC. Its protein product is CASSELGSQYF.

The V call is TRBV19, the J call TRBJ1-5; TRBD1 aligns across 7 bases. CDR3 length: 15 amino acids. The V gene end was trimmed by 6 bases and the J gene end by 0 bases; junction bases not matched to a gene: 5. Per the germline V gene, CDR1 is LNHDA and CDR2 is SQIVND (reference sequence). CDR3 sequence (DNA): TGTGCCAGTAGCGCGGGGACAGTTAGCAATCAGCCCCAGCATTTT. Translating gives CASSAGTVSNQPQHF.

V and J are TRBV5-5 and TRBJ2-7, with 7 bases fitting TRBD1. V dropped 5 bases and J dropped 7; count of bases not matched to a gene: 9. From germline, CDR1 is SGHKS and CDR2 YYEKEE (reference sequence). CDR3 length: 13 residues. The DNA of the CDR3 is TGTGCCAGCAGTTCTTACAGGGGTAGGGAGCAGTACTTC. Its protein product is CASSSYRGREQYF.

The chain employs TRBV4-3 and TRBJ2-7; D might be TRBD1 or TRBD2, each matching 7 bases. The V and J ends lost 0 bases and 2 bases respectively, with 11 bases between them. The CDR3 runs 15 residues. The V gene's germline CDR1 is LGHNA and CDR2 YSLEER. In DNA, the CDR3 is TGCGCCAGCAGCCAAGATTCAGGGGGGGCCTACGAGCAGTACTTC. This sequence encodes CASSQDSGGAYEQYF.

The V and J genes are TRBV28 and TRBJ1-4; D remains ambiguous. V was shortened by 3 bases and J by 13 bases, with 15 bases between the two germline ends. This CDR3 is built from 13 residues. Germline values: CDR1 MDHEN, CDR2 SYDVKM. DNA of the CDR3: TGTGCCAGCAGTTTTCGAGGCCGGGCGAGACTGTTTTTT. Residues: CASSFRGRARLFF.

The V and J genes are TRBV5-6 and TRBJ2-1; D not certain. Germline values: CDR1 SGHDT, CDR2 YYEEEE. This CDR3 has 12 residues. The V and J ends lost 2 bases and 7 bases respectively, with 7 bases between them. The chain's CDR3 is CASSFGVNEQFF. CDR3 nucleotides: TGTGCCAGCAGCTTTGGCGTAAATGAGCAGTTCTTC.

V gene TRBV28 combines with J gene TRBJ2-7; 10 nucleotides agree with TRBD2. The germline V gene has CDR1 MDHEN and CDR2 SYDVKM. V was pared by 5 bases and J by 4 bases, with 8 bases of the junction left unmatched. The CDR3 covers 15 residues. This chain's CDR3 is CASSPIAGGAYEQYF. CDR3 in DNA: TGTGCCAGCAGTCCCATAGCGGGAGGCGCTTACGAGCAGTACTTC.

The chain has TRBV27 and TRBJ1-1; D is undetermined. V was clipped by 0 bases and J by 7 bases, with 9 bases between them. CDR1 and CDR2 (germline): MNHEY, SMNVEV (reference sequence). The CDR3 spans 13 residues. The CDR3 region is CASSLSVGIEAFF. The CDR3 nucleotides read TGTGCCAGCAGTTTATCGGTAGGAATTGAAGCTTTCTTT.

The chain employs TRBV27 and TRBJ2-7; D might be TRBD2 (5 bases). The germline gives CDR1 MNHEY, CDR2 SMNVEV (reference sequence). CDR3 length: 16 amino acids. The V end was cut by 5 bases, the J end by 0 bases, with 17 bases between. The CDR3 bases are TGTGCCAGCAGTAAAGTCCTCGTAGGGAGCTCCTACGAGCAGTACTTC. Translated: CASSKVLVGSSYEQYF.